What follows are 20 T cell receptor beta chains derived from one specimen sequenced in a study of T cell repertoires in cytomegalovirus infection. TCRdb recomputed calls from the reads with MiXCR, one row per CDR3 protein. The table includes about 83,000 distinct CDR3 sequences, 45% to 50% detected once. Their target antigens are unknown. This material consisted of CD8+ T cells from cultured PBMCs, taken from culture after CMV antigen stimulation. The source is a human donor in good health (CMV status not recorded). Some clones in this sample may be carry-over from other donors' samples.

Ten or more counts support this clonotype. The rearrangement uses TRBV15 and TRBJ2-6, with unresolved D. Germline lookup yields CDR1 LNHNV and CDR2 YYDKDF (reference sequence). The CDR3 runs 15 residues. Trimming took 1 base from V and 1 from J, leaving 5 bases between them. CDR3 residues: CATSRAGSGANVLTF. CDR3 coding DNA: TGTGCCACCAGCAGAGCAGGTTCTGGGGCCAACGTCCTGACTTTC.

The chain carries TRBV29-1 and TRBJ2-1; possibly TRBD2 for D (6 bases). V was trimmed by 7 bases and J by 2 bases, leaving 15 bases between them. The V gene's germline CDR1 is SQVTM and CDR2 ANQGSEA. The CDR3 runs to 14 residues. The CDR3 loop reads CSADGEAAYNEQFF. CDR3 coding DNA: TGCAGCGCCGACGGGGAGGCCGCCTACAATGAGCAGTTCTTC.

This chain connects TRBV19 to TRBJ1-2; D not resolved. V gave up 7 bases and J gave up 4 bases, with 4 bases separating them. This CDR3 comprises 10 residues. Germline CDR1 LNHDA, CDR2 SQIVND (reference sequence). The CDR3 nucleotides read TGTGCCAGTAAGGGCTATGGCTACACCTTC. The encoded protein is CASKGYGYTF.

This CDR3 reads CASSLAGTTYNEQFF. The CDR3 DNA reads as TGTGCCAGCAGCTTAGCCGGGACTACCTACAATGAGCAGTTCTTC. J is TRBJ2-1 and V is TRBV7-9, with 7 bases that match TRBD2. The CDR3 runs 15 residues. CDR1 is SEHNR and CDR2 is FQNEAQ in the germline V gene (reference sequence). Trimming cost V 0 bases and J 2 bases; bases outside gene matches: 1. Looking up the rest from reference TRBV7-9 and TRBJ2-1 gives the full variable domain: DTGVSQNPRHKITKRGQNVTFRCDPISEHNRLYWYRQTLGQGPEFLTYFQNEAQLEKSRLLSDRFSAERPKGSFSTLEIQRTEQGDSAMYLCASSLAGTTYNEQFFGPGTRLTVL.

V is TRBV4-1 and J is TRBJ1-1, with TRBD1 identical over 7 bases. J lost 1 base, V lost 4 bases, and 24 bases had no gene match. The CDR3 covers 21 residues. Germline values: CDR1 MGHRA, CDR2 YSYEKL. The DNA for the CDR3 is TGCGCCAGCAGCCTTTATTCGAATAGGGGCAGACAGACAGGGAAGAACACTGAAGCTTTCTTT. Translating it yields CASSLYSNRGRQTGKNTEAFF.

The V call is TRBV7-6, the J call TRBJ1-2, with D maybe TRBD1 (6 bases). Per the germline V gene, CDR1 is SGHVS and CDR2 is FNYEAQ. The CDR3 totals 14 residues. Trimming removed 4 bases at V and 4 bases at J, with 13 bases between. Written as DNA, the CDR3 is TGTGCCAGCAGCTCGGATGGACAGTCCTATGGCTACACCTTC. It specifies CASSSDGQSYGYTF. Supplemented by reference TRBV7-6 and TRBJ1-2, the full variable domain reads GAGVSQSPRYKVTKRGQDVALRCDPISGHVSLYWYRQALGQGPEFLTYFNYEAQQDKSGLPNDRFSAERPEGSISTLTIQRTEQRDSAMYRCASSSDGQSYGYTFGSGTRLTVV.

This clonotype was counted a few times. The chain links TRBV5-4 to TRBJ2-1, with D possibly matching TRBD1 (6 bases). Trimming took off 4 bases at V and 7 bases at J, with 9 bases between the two ends. This CDR3 is 12 amino acids long. Germline V gene sequence: CDR1 SGHNT, CDR2 YYREEE (reference sequence). In DNA form, the CDR3 reads TGTGCCAGCAGCGTACAGGGAAATGAGCAGTTCTTC. Translated, it gives CASSVQGNEQFF.

The V and J genes are TRBV28 and TRBJ1-5; TRBD1 matches 9 bases. The CDR3 length is 18 residues. J lost 2 bases, V lost 2 bases, and 10 bases had no gene match. Germline V lookup: CDR1 MDHEN, CDR2 SYDVKM. In nucleotides, the CDR3 is TGTGCCAGCAGTTTACCCCCCCGACAGGGGGGCGGCAATCAGCCCCAGCATTTT. Protein sequence: CASSLPPRQGGGNQPQHF.

The gene calls are TRBV3-1 and TRBJ1-4; TRBD1 is a possible D gene (6 bases). V was shortened by 4 bases and J by 7 bases, with 16 bases between the two germline ends. Germline CDR1 is LGHDT and CDR2 is YNNKEL (reference sequence). CDR3 length: 15 residues. CDR3 sequence: CASSRDRSGSEKLFF. CDR3 sequence (DNA): TGTGCCAGCAGCCGAGACAGGTCCGGGAGTGAAAAACTGTTTTTT. The full variable domain, completed using reference TRBV3-1 and TRBJ1-4, is DTAVSQTPKYLVTQMGNDKSIKCEQNLGHDTMYWYKQDSKKFLKIMFSYNNKELIINETVPNRFSPKSPDKAHLNLHINSLELGDSAVYFCASSRDRSGSEKLFFGSGTQLSVL.

This sequence joins TRBV12-3 or TRBV12-4 and TRBJ2-3; no clear D gene. Trimming shortened V by 6 bases and J by 4 bases, and 8 bases separated the two germline ends. CDR3 length: 12 amino acids. CDR3 DNA sequence: TGTGCCAGCAGCCAGGTCCCAGATACGCAGTATTTT. Translating gives CASSQVPDTQYF.

The genes are TRBV7-6 and TRBJ2-1; 10 bases map to TRBD1. This CDR3 has 15 amino acids. Germline V gene lookup returns CDR1 SGHVS and CDR2 FNYEAQ. V lost 5 bases and J lost 5; bases outside the gene matches: 6. The CDR3 nucleotides read TGTGCCAGCAGCGCCAGACAGGGGGCACACAATGAGCAGTTCTTC. Its protein is CASSARQGAHNEQFF.

The J gene is TRBJ1-5, the V gene TRBV4-1; TRBD1 agrees at 7 bases. Per germline, CDR1 MGHRA and CDR2 YSYEKL. This CDR3 spans 15 amino acids. The V and J ends lost 4 bases and 4 bases, in that order; junction bases with no gene match: 7. Here the CDR3 reads CASSPTDRANQPQHF. In DNA form, the CDR3 reads TGCGCCAGCAGCCCGACAGACAGGGCAAATCAGCCCCAGCATTTT.

This clonotype was observed a few times. The chain employs TRBV7-3 and TRBJ2-1; D tentatively reads TRBD1 or TRBD2 (5 bases each). This CDR3 spans 13 amino acids. In germline, CDR1 is SGHTA, CDR2 FQGTGA. Trimming removed 8 bases from V and 7 bases from J, with 15 bases in between. The DNA for the CDR3 is TGTGCCAGCGGGGGTTTGCTGGGGAATGAGCAGTTCTTC. Its protein product is CASGGLLGNEQFF. The full variable domain, rest sourced from reference TRBV7-3 and TRBJ2-1, is GAGVSQTPSNKVTEKGKYVELRCDPISGHTALYWYRQSLGQGPEFLIYFQGTGAADDSGLPNDRFFAVRPEGSVSTLKIQRTERGDSAVYLCASGGLLGNEQFFGPGTRLTVL.

This clonotype was found a few times. This sequence joins TRBV30 and TRBJ2-7; no reliable D call. This CDR3 is built from 11 residues. Trimming cost V 2 bases and J 5 bases, with 7 bases left between them. Looked up from germline, CDR1 is GTSNPN and CDR2 is SVGIG (reference sequence). This CDR3 reads CAWSYGNEQYF. DNA of the CDR3: TGTGCCTGGAGTTATGGGAACGAGCAGTACTTC.

This clonotype was observed a handful of times. The J gene is TRBJ2-2, the V gene TRBV4-1; D call uncertain. Germline lookup yields CDR1 MGHRA and CDR2 YSYEKL. The CDR3 covers 16 residues. Trimming left V 4 bases short and J 2 bases short, with 14 bases between. The CDR3 protein is CASSRAVYINTGELFF. The CDR3 nucleotides read TGCGCCAGCAGCCGAGCTGTCTACATTAACACCGGGGAGCTGTTTTTT.

The chain has TRBV11-2 and TRBJ2-1; 9 bases match TRBD2. The CDR3 is made up of 16 amino acids. J was trimmed by 3 bases and V by 0 bases; bases with no gene match: 3. Germline V gene lookup returns CDR1 SGHAT and CDR2 FQNNGV. This CDR3 is CASSLDLAGSYNEQFF. CDR3 nucleotide sequence: TGTGCCAGCAGCTTAGACCTAGCGGGAAGCTACAATGAGCAGTTCTTC.

The chain joins TRBV29-1 to TRBJ2-3; weak D call: TRBD2 (5 bases). This CDR3 is built from 12 residues. CDR1 and CDR2 from the germline V gene are SQVTM and ANQGSEA. Trimming removed 3 bases from V and 6 bases from J, with 10 bases in between. The CDR3 sequence: CSVDPGTDTQYF. The CDR3 DNA reads TGCAGCGTTGATCCGGGAACGGATACGCAGTATTTT.

The chain combines TRBV7-2 with TRBJ1-1; tentatively, D is TRBD1 (5 bases). Germline values: CDR1 SGHTA, CDR2 FQGNSA. The CDR3 is 13 residues long. Trimming took 5 bases from V and 1 from J, leaving 8 bases between them. CDR3 sequence reads: CASSVTGNTEAFF. Written as DNA, the CDR3 is TGTGCCAGCAGCGTAACAGGGAACACTGAAGCTTTCTTT.

The genes are TRBV12-3 or TRBV12-4 and TRBJ2-7; D is undetermined. CDR3 length equals 14 residues. Trimming removed 3 bases at V and 1 base at J, with 10 bases between. CDR3 sequence: CASSFWGESYEQYF. The CDR3 nucleotides read TGTGCCAGCAGTTTCTGGGGTGAGTCCTACGAGCAGTACTTC.

The sample holds a few counts of this clonotype. V and J are TRBV7-3 and TRBJ1-2, with a weak D call TRBD1 (6 bases). The CDR3 covers 14 residues. Trimming pared 6 bases from V and 2 bases from J, leaving 13 bases between. CDR1 and CDR2 (germline): SGHTA, FQGTGA. CDR3 residues: CASSTGTTNYGYTF. DNA of the CDR3: TGTGCCAGCAGTACCGGGACAACAAACTATGGCTACACCTTC.